These 5 T cell receptor beta chains were all obtained from the same sample, sequenced in a study of blood T cell repertoires in COVID-19 (dated by TCRdb to about 2020). The library was prepared using the immunoSEQ multiplex PCR assay. TCRdb holds this immuneACCESS table with in-frame rearrangements only. Some clones are missing; in checked studies, unresolved V genes explain under half, and the rest has no known cause. This sample holds about 200,000 clones; roughly 90% were observed only once. Around 8.4% of the sample rests with the top ten. The specimen was PBMCs or T cells enriched from blood (not recorded which). The receptor set was obtained from a young woman who had recovered from COVID-19.

The chain employs TRBV5-1 and TRBJ1-6; 8 bases agree with TRBD1. CDR3 length: 15 residues. The trim removed 3 bases at V and 10 bases at J, leaving 9 bases unmatched. Germline CDR1 is SGHRS and CDR2 is YFSETQ. CDR3 sequence: CASSSRGTGRSPLHF. The CDR3 DNA reads as TGCGCCAGCAGCTCCCGCGGGACAGGTCGGTCACCCCTCCACTTT.

In its sample, this clone was seen once. The V gene is TRBV5-5, the J gene TRBJ1-1; no firm D call. Trimming pared 1 base from V and 4 bases from J, leaving 11 bases between. Germline V lookup: CDR1 SGHKS, CDR2 YYEKEE (reference sequence). The CDR3 length is 14 residues. CDR3 nucleotide sequence: TGTGCCAGCAGCTTGACGGGATTGAGCACTGAAGCTTTCTTT. Protein: CASSLTGLSTEAFF.

This chain connects TRBV27 to TRBJ1-1; D remains unclear. The CDR3 covers 15 residues. Trimming stripped 1 base from V and 0 bases from J, with 9 bases between. Germline V lookup: CDR1 MNHEY, CDR2 SMNVEV (reference sequence). DNA for the CDR3: TGTGCCAGCAGTTTATATCAGGATATGAACACTGAAGCTTTCTTT. Translated, it gives CASSLYQDMNTEAFF.

The chain couples TRBV11-2 to TRBJ1-1; TRBD1 might be the D (5 bases). CDR1 and CDR2 (germline): SGHAT, FQNNGV. Trimming removed 1 base at V and 2 bases at J, with 11 bases between. The CDR3 totals 15 residues. For the CDR3, the DNA is TGTGCCAGCAGCTTAGGGAGCGGGGGTAACACTGAAGCTTTCTTT. This sequence encodes CASSLGSGGNTEAFF.

This sequence joins TRBV19 and TRBJ1-1; D call uncertain. Trimming took off 3 bases at V and 3 bases at J, with 14 bases between the two ends. This CDR3 spans 15 amino acids. The germline CDR1 and CDR2 sequences are LNHDA and SQIVND (reference sequence). The CDR3 region is CASSMKKGGHTEAFF. For the CDR3, the DNA is TGTGCCAGTAGTATGAAGAAGGGAGGTCACACTGAAGCTTTCTTT.